The T cell receptor (beta chain) described here comes from a study of T cell repertoires in cytomegalovirus infection. Study-level information: Public signatures in TCR beta pointed to CMV infection and matching HLA type.

Note on this clonotype: Its specificity is not known.

TCRdb processed the reads anew with MiXCR; each CDR3 protein has one entry. The table shows roughly 920,000 distinct CDR3 sequences, with 30% to 40% occurring only once. The V end was cut by 1 base, the J end by 5 bases, with 11 bases between. This CDR3 is 14 amino acids long. Germline CDR1 and CDR2: SEHNR and FQNEAQ (reference sequence). Study-wide results and caveats: Carriers of CMV and the relevant HLA type were discriminated by public TCR beta frequency.

This clonotype was sampled from a human donor in good health (CMV status not recorded). Some clones in this sample may be carry-over from other donors' samples. The source was cultured CD8+ T cells from PBMCs, collected from culture after CMV antigen stimulation. The V gene is TRBV7-9, the J gene TRBJ1-2; no firm D call. CDR3 nucleotide sequence: TGTGCCAGCAGCTTAGTATCCCCGCGGTATGGCTACACCTTC. Translating gives CASSLVSPRYGYTF.